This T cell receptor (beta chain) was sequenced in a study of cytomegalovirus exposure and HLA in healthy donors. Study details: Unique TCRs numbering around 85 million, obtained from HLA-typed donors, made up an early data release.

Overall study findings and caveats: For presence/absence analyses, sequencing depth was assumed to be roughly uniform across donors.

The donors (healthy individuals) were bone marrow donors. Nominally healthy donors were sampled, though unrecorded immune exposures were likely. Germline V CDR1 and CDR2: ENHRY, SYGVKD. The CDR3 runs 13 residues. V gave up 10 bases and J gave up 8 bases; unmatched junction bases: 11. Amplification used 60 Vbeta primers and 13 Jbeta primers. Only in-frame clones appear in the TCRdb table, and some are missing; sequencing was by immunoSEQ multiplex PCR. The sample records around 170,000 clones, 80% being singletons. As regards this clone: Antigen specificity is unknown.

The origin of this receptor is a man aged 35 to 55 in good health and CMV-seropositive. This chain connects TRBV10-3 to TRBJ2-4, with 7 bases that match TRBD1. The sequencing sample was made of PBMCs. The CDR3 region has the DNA TGTGCCACCGGACAGGTAAAGGGGGACATTCAGTACTTC. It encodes CATGQVKGDIQYF.